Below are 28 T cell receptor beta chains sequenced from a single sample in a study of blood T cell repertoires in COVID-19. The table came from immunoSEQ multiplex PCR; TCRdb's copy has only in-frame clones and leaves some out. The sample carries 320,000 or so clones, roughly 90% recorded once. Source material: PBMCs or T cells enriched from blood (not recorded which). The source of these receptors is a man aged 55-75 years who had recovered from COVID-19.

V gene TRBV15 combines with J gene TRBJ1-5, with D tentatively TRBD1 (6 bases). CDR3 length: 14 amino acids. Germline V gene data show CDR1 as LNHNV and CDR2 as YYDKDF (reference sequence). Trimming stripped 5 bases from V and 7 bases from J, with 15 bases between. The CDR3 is CATSLRTEYQPQHF. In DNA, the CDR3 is TGTGCCACCAGCTTAAGGACAGAGTACCAGCCCCAGCATTTT.

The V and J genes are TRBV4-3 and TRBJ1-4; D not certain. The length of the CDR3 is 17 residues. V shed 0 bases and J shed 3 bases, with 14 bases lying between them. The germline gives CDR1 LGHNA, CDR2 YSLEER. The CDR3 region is CASSQDFGPVANEKLFF. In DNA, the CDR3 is TGCGCCAGCAGCCAAGATTTTGGGCCAGTAGCTAATGAAAAACTGTTTTTT.

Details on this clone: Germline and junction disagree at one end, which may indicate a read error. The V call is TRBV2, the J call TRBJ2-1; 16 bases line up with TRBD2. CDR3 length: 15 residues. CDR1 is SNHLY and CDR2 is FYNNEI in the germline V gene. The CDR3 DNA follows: TGTGCCGGCAGAGGGACTAGCGGGAGGGCGCAGGAGCAGTTCTTC. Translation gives CAGRGTSGRAQEQFF.

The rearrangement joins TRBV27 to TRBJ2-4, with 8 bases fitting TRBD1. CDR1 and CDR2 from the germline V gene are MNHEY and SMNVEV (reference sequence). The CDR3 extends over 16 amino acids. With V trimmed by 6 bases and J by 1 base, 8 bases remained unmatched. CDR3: CASRDTGGSAKNIQYF. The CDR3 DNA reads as TGTGCCAGCAGGGACACAGGGGGGAGTGCCAAAAACATTCAGTACTTC.

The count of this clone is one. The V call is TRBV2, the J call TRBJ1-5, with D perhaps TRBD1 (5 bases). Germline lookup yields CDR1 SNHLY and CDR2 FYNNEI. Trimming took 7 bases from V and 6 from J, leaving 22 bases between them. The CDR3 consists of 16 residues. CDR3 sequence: CASNGGRGSKIQPQHF. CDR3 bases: TGTGCCAGCAACGGGGGTAGGGGCTCCAAAATTCAGCCCCAGCATTTT.

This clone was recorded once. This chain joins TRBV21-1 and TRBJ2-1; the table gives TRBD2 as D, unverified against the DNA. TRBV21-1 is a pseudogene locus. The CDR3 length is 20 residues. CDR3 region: CASSKVSVSGHASSYNEQFF. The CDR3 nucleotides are TGTGCCAGCAGCAAAGTTTCGGTTAGCGGACATGCTAGCTCCTACAATGAGCAGTTCTTC.

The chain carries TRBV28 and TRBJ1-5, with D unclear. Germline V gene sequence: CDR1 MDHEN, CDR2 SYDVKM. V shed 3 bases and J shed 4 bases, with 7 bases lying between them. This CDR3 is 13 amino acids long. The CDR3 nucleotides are TGTGCCAGCAGTTTCACAGCAAATCAGCCCCAGCATTTT. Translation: CASSFTANQPQHF.

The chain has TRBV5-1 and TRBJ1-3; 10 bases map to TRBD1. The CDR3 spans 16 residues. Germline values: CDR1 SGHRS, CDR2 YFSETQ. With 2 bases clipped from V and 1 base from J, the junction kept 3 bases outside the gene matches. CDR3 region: CASSFSGQGSGNTIYF. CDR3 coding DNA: TGCGCCAGCAGCTTTTCGGGACAGGGGTCTGGAAACACCATATATTTT.

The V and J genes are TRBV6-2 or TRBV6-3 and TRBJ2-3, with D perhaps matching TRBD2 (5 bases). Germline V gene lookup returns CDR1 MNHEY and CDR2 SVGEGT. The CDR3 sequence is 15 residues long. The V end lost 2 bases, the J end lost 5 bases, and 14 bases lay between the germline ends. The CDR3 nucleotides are TGTGCCAGCAGTTACCTTCTGGGAGCAGGAGATACGCAGTATTTT. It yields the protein CASSYLLGAGDTQYF.

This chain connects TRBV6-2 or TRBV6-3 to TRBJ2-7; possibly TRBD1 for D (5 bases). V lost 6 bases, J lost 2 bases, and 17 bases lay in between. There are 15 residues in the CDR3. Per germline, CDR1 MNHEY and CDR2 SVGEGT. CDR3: CASSSGLRGTYEQYF. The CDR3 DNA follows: TGTGCCAGCAGCTCCGGGTTAAGGGGAACCTACGAGCAGTACTTC.

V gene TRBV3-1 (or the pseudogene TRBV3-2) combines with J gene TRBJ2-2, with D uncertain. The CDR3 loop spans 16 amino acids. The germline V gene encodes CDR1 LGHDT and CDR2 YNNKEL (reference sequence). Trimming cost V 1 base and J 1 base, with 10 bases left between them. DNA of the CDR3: TGTGCCAGCAGCCAAGTGGAATCGGGGAACACCGGGGAGCTGTTTTTT. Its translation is CASSQVESGNTGELFF.

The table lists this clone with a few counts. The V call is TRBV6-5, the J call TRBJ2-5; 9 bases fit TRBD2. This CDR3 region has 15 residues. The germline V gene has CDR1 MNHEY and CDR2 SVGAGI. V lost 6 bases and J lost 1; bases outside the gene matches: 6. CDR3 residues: CASRLSGSSQETQYF. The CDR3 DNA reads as TGTGCCAGCAGACTTAGCGGGAGTTCCCAAGAGACCCAGTACTTC.

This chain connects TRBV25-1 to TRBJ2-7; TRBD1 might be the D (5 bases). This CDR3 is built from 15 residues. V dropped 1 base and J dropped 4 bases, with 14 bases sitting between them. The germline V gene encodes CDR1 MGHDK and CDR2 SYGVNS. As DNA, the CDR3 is TGTGCCAGCAGTGAATCAGGCAGGGAAGCGTACGAGCAGTACTTC. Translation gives CASSESGREAYEQYF.

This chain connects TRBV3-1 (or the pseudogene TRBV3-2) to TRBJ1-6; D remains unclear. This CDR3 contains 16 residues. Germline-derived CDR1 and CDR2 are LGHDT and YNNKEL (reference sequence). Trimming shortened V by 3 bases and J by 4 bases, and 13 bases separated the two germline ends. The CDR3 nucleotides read TGTGCCAGCAGCCACCTTATACAGAGTTATAATTCACCCCTCCACTTT. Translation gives CASSHLIQSYNSPLHF.

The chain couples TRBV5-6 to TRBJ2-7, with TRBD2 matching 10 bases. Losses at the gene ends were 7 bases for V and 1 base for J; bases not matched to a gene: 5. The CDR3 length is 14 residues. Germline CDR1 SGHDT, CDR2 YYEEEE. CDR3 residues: CASGRTSGSYEQYF. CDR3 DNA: TGTGCCAGCGGCCGGACTAGCGGATCCTACGAGCAGTACTTC.

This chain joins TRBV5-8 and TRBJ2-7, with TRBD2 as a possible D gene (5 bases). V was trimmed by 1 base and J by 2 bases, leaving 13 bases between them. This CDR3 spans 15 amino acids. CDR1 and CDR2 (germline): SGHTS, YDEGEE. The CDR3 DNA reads TGTGCCAGCAGCTTGCTGGCGGGCCTCACCTACGAGCAGTACTTC. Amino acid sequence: CASSLLAGLTYEQYF.

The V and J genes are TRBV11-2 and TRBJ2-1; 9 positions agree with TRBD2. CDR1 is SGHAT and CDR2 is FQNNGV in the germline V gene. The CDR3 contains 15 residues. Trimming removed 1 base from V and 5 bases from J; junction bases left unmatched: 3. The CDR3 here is CASSLGVAGDNEQFF. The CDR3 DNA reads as TGTGCCAGCAGCTTAGGGGTAGCGGGAGACAATGAGCAGTTCTTC.

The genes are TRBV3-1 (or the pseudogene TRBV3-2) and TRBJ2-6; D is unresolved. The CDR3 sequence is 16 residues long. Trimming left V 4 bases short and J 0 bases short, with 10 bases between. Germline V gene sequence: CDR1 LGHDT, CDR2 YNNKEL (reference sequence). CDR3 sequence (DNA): TGTGCCAGCAGCCGAAGCCCCTCCTCTGGGGCCAACGTCCTGACTTTC. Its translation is CASSRSPSSGANVLTF.

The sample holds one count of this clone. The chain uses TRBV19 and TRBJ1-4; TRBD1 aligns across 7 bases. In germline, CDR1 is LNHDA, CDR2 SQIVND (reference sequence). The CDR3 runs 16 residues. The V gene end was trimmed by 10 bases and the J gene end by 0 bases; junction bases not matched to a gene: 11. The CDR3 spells CATKRDSRATNEKLFF. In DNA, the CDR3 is TGTGCCACAAAACGGGACAGCCGTGCAACTAATGAAAAACTGTTTTTT.

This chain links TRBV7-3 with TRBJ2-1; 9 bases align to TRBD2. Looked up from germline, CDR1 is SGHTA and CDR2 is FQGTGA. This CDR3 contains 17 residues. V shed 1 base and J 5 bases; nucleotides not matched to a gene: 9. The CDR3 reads CASSLSWAAGGDNEQFF. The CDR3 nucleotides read TGTGCCAGCAGCTTAAGTTGGGCGGCGGGAGGGGACAATGAGCAGTTCTTC.

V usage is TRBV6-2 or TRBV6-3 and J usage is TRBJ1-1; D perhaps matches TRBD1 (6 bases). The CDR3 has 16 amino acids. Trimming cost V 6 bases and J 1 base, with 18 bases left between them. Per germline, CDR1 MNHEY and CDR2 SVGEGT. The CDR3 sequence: CASSPVPSTGNTEAFF. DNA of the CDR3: TGTGCCAGCAGCCCCGTACCCTCGACAGGGAACACTGAAGCTTTCTTT.

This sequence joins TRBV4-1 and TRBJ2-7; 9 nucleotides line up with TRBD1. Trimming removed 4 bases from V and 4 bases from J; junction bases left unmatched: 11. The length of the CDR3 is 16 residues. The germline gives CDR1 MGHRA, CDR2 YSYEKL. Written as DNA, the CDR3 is TGCGCCAGCAGCCCAGCTGGGGGGACAGGGTTATACGAGCAGTACTTC. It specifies CASSPAGGTGLYEQYF.

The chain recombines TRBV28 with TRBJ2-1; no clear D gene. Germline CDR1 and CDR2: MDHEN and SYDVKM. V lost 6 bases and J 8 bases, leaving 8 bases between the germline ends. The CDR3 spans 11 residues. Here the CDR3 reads CASRLFDEQFF. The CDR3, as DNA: TGTGCCAGCAGACTGTTCGATGAGCAGTTCTTC.

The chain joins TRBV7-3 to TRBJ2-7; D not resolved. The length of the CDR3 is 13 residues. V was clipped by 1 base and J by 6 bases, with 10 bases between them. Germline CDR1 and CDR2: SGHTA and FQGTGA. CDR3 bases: TGTGCCAGCAGCTTAAGTTCTCTCTCCGAGCAGTACTTC. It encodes CASSLSSLSEQYF.

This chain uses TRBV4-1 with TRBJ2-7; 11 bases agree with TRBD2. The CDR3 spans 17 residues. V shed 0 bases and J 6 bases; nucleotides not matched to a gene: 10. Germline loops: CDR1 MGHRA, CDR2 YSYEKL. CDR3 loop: CASSQDWFSGRVPEQYF. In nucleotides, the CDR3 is TGCGCCAGCAGCCAAGATTGGTTTAGCGGGAGGGTGCCCGAGCAGTACTTC.

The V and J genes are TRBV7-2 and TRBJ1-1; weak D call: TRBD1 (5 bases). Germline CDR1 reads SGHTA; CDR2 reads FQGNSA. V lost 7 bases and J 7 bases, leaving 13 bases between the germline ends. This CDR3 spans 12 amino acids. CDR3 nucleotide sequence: TGTGCCAGCAACCGGCGGAGGGGTGAAGCTTTCTTT. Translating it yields CASNRRRGEAFF.

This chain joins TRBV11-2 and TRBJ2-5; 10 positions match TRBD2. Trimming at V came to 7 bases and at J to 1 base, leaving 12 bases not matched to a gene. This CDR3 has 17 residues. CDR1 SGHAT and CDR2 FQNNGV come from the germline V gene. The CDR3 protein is CASTALIGLAAQETQYF. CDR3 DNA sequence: TGTGCCAGCACAGCTCTCATAGGACTAGCGGCCCAAGAGACCCAGTACTTC.

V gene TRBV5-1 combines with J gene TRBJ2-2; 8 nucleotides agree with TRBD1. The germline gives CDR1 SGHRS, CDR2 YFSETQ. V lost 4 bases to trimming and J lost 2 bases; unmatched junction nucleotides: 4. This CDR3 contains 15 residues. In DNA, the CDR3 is TGCGCCAGCAGCGCGGACAGGGTTAACACCGGGGAGCTGTTTTTT. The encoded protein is CASSADRVNTGELFF. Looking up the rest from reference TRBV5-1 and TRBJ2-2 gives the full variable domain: KAGVTQTPRYLIKTRGQQVTLSCSPISGHRSVSWYQQTPGQGLQFLFEYFSETQRNKGNFPGRFSGRQFSNSRSEMNVSTLELGDSALYLCASSADRVNTGELFFGEGSRLTVL.